The present TCR beta chain was sequenced within a study of T-cell reconstitution after alpha-beta-depleted transplantation in children. Unique molecular identifiers were built into the TCRbeta library. Each CDR3 protein is one row after TCRdb ran MiXCR on the PCR reads. The sample holds around 200,000 distinct CDR3 sequences, approximately 10% seen once. Germline trimming cut 0 bases from V and 4 bases from J; bases unmatched to any gene: 8. The CDR3 loop spans 16 amino acids. Germline loops: CDR1 SGHDT, CDR2 YYEEEE. A note on this clonotype: The antigen is not known. Since a much larger clone is just one base distant, this may be a read error.

Study results and limitations: Diversity of TCRbeta at day 60 was high in some patients, arising from surviving recipient T cells and thymic progenitors. After transplant, at about two months, alpha-beta T cells were reportedly derived from several hundred expanded graft clones. The main origin of T-cell counts and diversity one year after transplant was newly produced T cells.

The chain employs TRBV5-6 and TRBJ2-3, with 7 bases aligning to TRBD2. The clonotype originates from a child less than two years old with acute myeloid leukemia, due to receive a stem cell transplant. Specimen: PBMCs, collected before TCRalphabeta/CD19-depleted stem cell transplant. DNA of the CDR3: TGTGCCAGCAGCTTGGGGTCAGCTAGCGGCGCAGATACGCAGTATTTT. Protein sequence: CASSLGSASGADTQYF.